This TCR beta chain came from a study of blood T cell repertoires in COVID-19 (dated by TCRdb to 2020 to 2021). With regard to the full study: Collaborator samples came from the United States, Italy and Spain and covered acute and convalescent phases of COVID-19. The prospective study material was composed of cDNA or gDNA derived from T cells, B-cell-depleted T cells, or PBMCs. Deeply sampled blood TCRbeta repertoires from subjects exposed to, actively infected with, or recovered from COVID-19 were included in the dataset. The repertoires were released in a freely available public database meant as a resource for research on the immune response to SARS-CoV-2. Samples came from the ongoing ImmuneRACE study (first 160 participants) plus 1,254 subjects from 6 global collaborators. Nearly every sample came with metadata listing a de-identified subject ID, COVID-19 status, age in years and sex. Where available, HLA class I and class II types were taken from metadata supplied by the sample provider and were not determined by assay-based typing. The paper as a whole reports these results and caveats: The amount of clinical and demographic metadata varied by source and participant and was provided uncurated.

The immunoSEQ Assay, a bias-controlled multiplex PCR, was used to amplify TCRbeta CDR3 regions from genomic DNA. For the original study's pipeline: The number of nucleated cells in each sample was estimated from the amplification of reference gene primers within the assay. Sequence reads were collapsed and filtered to measure the absolute abundance of every unique TCRbeta CDR3 rearrangement. For each sample, productive Simpson clonality was calculated by taking the square root of Simpson's diversity index across productive rearrangements. Imported from immuneACCESS, the table was reduced by TCRdb to in-frame sequences with V and J called. These copies leave out some clones; in studies compared against another copy, an unresolved V gene accounts for under half, and the cause of the remainder is not known. For V, J and clone size, that table is used; D and trimming come from the DNA. This sample is represented by almost 250,000 clones; about nine tenths of them were singletons. The ten largest account for 1.5% to 2% of the sample.

A second Seattle source provided samples from volunteer blood donors who had recovered from COVID-19. Collaborating institutions collected whole blood in K2EDTA tubes following their own protocols. For TCRbeta analysis, collaborators shipped samples in one of three forms: frozen whole blood, isolated PBMCs, or DNA extracted from either of those sample types. Worth noting for this clone: Its target antigen remains unknown. No per-base quality is available; no much larger clone lies one base away.

Sequencing input: peripheral blood. The receptor was derived from a woman aged 60 to 75 who had recovered from COVID-19.

For the CDR3, the sequence is CASSVEEHAEKLFF. The nucleotide sequence is TGTGCCAGCAGCGTAGAAGAACACGCTGAAAAACTGTTTTTT. Recombination linked TRBV9 to TRBJ1-4, with the D gene too uncertain to name. From a lookup of the germline V gene, CDR1 and CDR2 are SGDLS and YYNGEE. Measured from the cysteine to the phenylalanine, the CDR3 is 14 residues long. Of the read, only the CDR3 DNA is kept; its 42 bases are in frame from base 1. V is cut by 0 bases and J by 7 bases, and the space between the germline ends is 10 bases.